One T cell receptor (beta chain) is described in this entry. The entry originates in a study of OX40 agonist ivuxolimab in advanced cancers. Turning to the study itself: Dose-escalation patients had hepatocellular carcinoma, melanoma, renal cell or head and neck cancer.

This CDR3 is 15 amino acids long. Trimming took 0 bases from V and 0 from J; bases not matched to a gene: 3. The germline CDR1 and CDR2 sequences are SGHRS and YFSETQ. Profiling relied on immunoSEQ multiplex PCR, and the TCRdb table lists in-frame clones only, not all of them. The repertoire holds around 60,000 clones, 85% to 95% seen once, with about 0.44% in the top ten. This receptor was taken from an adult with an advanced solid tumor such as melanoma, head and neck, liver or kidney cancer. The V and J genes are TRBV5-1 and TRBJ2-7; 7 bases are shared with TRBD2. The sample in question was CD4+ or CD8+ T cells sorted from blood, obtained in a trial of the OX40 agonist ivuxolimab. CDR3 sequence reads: CASSLDRTSSYEQYF. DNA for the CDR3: TGCGCCAGCAGCTTGGATAGGACTAGCTCCTACGAGCAGTACTTC.